This TCR beta chain was sequenced for a study of T cells in Graves' hyperthyroidism and ophthalmopathy. Study summary: The blood sample was taken at first diagnosis, before treatment began.

Study findings and constraints: Ophthalmopathy was predicted by the model a median of approximately 6 months ahead of onset. Most thyroid clonotypes with frequency above 0.001 were detected in blood.

Trimming cost V 0 bases and J 9 bases; bases outside gene matches: 2. This CDR3 spans 14 amino acids. Germline V gives CDR1 SGHTA, CDR2 FQGNSA. Together with thyroid ultrasound, orbital computed tomography, serum thyroxine and TRAb, clinical symptoms were used for diagnoses. On this clonotype itself: What it binds is unknown.

TCR beta CDR3 regions were amplified from RNA. The HTBI primer set was used in a first-round RT-PCR of the TCR CDR3. TCRdb itself ran the multiplex PCR reads through MiXCR, one entry per CDR3 protein. Altogether a few hundred thousand distinct CDR3 sequences are present, 25% being singletons, with the ten largest covering 73%. V and J are TRBV7-2 and TRBJ2-1; 10 bases agree with TRBD2. Sequenced: blood. The origin of this receptor is a middle-aged man with Graves' hyperthyroidism. This CDR3 is CASSLAASGSEQFF. As DNA, the CDR3 is TGTGCCAGCAGCTTAGCGGCTAGCGGGAGTGAGCAGTTCTTC.